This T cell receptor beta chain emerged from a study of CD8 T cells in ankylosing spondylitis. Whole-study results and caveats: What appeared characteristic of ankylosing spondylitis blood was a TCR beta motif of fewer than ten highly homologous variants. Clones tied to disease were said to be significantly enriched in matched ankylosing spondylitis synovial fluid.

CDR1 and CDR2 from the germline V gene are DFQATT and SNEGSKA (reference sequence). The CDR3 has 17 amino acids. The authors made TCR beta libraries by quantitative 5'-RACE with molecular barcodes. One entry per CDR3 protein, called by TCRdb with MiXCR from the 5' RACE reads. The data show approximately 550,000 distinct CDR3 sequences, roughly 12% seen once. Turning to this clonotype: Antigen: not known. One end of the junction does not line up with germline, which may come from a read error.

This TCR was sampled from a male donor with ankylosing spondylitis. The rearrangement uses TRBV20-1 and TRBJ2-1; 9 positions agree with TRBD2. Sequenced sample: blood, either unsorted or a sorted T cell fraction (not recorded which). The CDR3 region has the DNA TGCTGTGCTAGAGATGGGTGGCGGGAGGGCCCCTACAATGAGCAGTTCTTC. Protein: CCARDGWREGPYNEQFF.